This TCR beta chain is drawn from a study of shared clonotypes between healthy human individuals. Germline V gives CDR1 MNHNY, CDR2 SVGAGI (reference sequence). This CDR3 spans 14 amino acids. The trim removed 5 bases at V and 3 bases at J, leaving 3 bases unmatched. TCRdb's table, derived via immunoSEQ multiplex PCR, lists solely in-frame clones and lacks some. Of about 510,000 clones in the sample, approximately 79% are singletons; the top ten hold about an eighth. Sequenced sample: PBMCs. This clonotype was obtained from a woman in her forties in good health. Some clones in this sample may be carry-over from other donors' samples. This rearrangement joins TRBV6-6 to TRBJ2-7; 11 nucleotides agree with TRBD2. CDR3 nucleotides: TGTGCCAGCAGTCGACTAGCGGGAATCTACGAGCAGTACTTC. Protein sequence: CASSRLAGIYEQYF.